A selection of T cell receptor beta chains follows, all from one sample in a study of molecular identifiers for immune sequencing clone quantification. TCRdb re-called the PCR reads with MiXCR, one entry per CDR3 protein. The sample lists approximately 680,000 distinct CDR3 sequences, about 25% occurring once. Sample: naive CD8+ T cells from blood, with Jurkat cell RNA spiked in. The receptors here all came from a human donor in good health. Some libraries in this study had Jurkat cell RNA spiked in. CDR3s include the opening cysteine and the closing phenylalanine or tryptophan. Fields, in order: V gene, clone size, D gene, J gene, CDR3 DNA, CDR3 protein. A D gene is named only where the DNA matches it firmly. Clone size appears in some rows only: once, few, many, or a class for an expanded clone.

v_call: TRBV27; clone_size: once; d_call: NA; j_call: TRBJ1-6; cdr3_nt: TGTGCCAGCAGTAGACAGGTCAACAATAATTCACCCCTCCACTTT; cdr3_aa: CASSRQVNNNSPLHF
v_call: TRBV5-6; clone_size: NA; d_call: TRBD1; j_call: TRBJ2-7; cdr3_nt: TGTGCCAGCAGCCCGGGACAGTGGGCTTACGAGCAGTACTTC; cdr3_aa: CASSPGQWAYEQYF
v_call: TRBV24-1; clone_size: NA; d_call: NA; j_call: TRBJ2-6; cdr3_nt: TGTGCCACCAGTGGGGGGAGGACCGGGGCCAACGTCCTGACTTTC; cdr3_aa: CATSGGRTGANVLTF
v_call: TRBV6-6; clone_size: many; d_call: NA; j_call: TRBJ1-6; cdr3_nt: TGTGCCAGCAGTTACGCGTACCTGGATCATTCACCCCTCCACTTT; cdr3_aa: CASSYAYLDHSPLHF
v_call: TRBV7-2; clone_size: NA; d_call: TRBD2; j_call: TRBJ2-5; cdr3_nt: TGTGCCAGCGGCTTAGCACTAGCGGGGGGGTTGGAGACCCAGTACTTC; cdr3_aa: CASGLALAGGLETQYF
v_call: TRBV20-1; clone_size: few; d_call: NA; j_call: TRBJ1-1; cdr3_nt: TGCAGTGCTACGCCCCTTGAAGTTAGTGAAGCTTTCTTT; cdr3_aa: CSATPLEVSEAFF
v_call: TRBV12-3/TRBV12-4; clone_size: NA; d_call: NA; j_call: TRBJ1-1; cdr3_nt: TGTGCCAGCAGTTATACAGGGCTCACTGAAGCTTTCTTT; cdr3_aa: CASSYTGLTEAFF
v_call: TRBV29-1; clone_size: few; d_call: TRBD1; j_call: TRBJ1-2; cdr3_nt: TGCAGCGTATCGGGACAGGGGATGCCCATTACTAACTATGGCTACACCTTC; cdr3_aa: CSVSGQGMPITNYGYTF
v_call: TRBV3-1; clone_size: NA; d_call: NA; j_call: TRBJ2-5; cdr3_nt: TGTGCCAGCAGCCAGGATATTTACTGGGGGGAGACCCAGTACTTC; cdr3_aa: CASSQDIYWGETQYF
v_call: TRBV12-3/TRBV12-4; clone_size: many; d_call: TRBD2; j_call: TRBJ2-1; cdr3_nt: TGTGCCAGCAGCCGAGCGGGAGGGTACAATGAGCAGTTCTTC; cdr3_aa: CASSRAGGYNEQFF
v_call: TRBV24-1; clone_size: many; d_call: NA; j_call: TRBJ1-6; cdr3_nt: TGTGCCACCAGTGAGTACCAGGCGGATAATTCACCCCTCCACTTT; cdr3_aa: CATSEYQADNSPLHF
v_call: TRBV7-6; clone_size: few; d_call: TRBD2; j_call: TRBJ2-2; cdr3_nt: TGTGCCAGCAATTTGCGGGAGGGCACCGGGGAGCTGTTTTTT; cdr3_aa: CASNLREGTGELFF
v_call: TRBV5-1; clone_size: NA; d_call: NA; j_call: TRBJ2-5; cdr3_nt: TGCGCCAGCAGCTTGGTAGAGGGGACCCAAGAGACCCAGTACTTC; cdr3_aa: CASSLVEGTQETQYF
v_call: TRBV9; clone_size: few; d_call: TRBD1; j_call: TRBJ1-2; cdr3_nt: TGTGCCAGCAGCCCCACAGGGGGGATAAACTATGGCTACACCTTC; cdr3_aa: CASSPTGGINYGYTF
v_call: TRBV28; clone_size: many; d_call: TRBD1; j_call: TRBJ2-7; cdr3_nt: TGTGCCAGCAGTTCACCCCGGACAGGGGCGGAGCAGTACTTC; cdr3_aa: CASSSPRTGAEQYF
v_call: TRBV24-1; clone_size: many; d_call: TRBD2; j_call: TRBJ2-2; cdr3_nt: TGTGCCATCGAGGGACTAACCGGGGAGCTGTTTTTT; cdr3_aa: CAIEGLTGELFF
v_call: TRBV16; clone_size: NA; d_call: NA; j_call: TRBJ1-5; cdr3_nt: TGTGCCAGCAGCCAAGGACGGCCTAGCAATCAGCCCCAGCATTTT; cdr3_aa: CASSQGRPSNQPQHF
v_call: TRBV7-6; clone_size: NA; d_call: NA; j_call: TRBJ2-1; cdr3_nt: TGTGCCAGCAGCAACGAAGCGGGTCCGCTTAATGAGCAGTTCTTC; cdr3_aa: CASSNEAGPLNEQFF
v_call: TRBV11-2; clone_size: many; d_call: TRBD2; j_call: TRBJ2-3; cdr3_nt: TGTGCCAGCAGCACGGGGACTAGTTCTACAGATACGCAGTATTTT; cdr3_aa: CASSTGTSSTDTQYF
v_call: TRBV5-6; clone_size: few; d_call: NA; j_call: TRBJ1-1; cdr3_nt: TGTGCCAGCAGCTTGGATTGGGGGGGAACTGAAGCTTTCTTT; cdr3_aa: CASSLDWGGTEAFF
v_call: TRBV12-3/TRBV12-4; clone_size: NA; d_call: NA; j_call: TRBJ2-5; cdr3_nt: TGTGCCAGCAGTTCCCCCCTCCAAGAGACCCAGTACTTC; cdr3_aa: CASSSPLQETQYF
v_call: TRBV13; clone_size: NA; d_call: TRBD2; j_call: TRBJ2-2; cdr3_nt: TGTGCCAGCAGTGCCCTAGCGGAGGCGAACACCGGGGAGCTGTTTTTT; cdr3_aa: CASSALAEANTGELFF
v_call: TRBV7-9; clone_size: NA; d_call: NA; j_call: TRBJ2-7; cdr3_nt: TGTGCCAGCAGCGACAACGACGGGGCTGTCTACGAGCAGTACTTC; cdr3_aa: CASSDNDGAVYEQYF
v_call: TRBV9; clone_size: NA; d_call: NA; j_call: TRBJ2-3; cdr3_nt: NA; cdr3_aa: CASSVGVGTDTRYF
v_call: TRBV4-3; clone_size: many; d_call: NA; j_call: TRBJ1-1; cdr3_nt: TGCGCCAGCAGCCAAGATAAAATGGGGGGGACTGAAGCTTTCTTT; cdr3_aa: CASSQDKMGGTEAFF
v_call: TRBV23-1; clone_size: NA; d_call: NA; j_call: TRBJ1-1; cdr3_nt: TGCGCCAGCAGTCAACCCCCCAGAGGATTGAACACTGAAGCTTTCTTT; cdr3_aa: CASSQPPRGLNTEAFF
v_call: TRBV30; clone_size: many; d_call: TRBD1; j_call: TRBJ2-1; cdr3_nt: TGTGCCTGGAGTGTAGGGACAGGGGGCCTCAATGAGCAGTTCTTC; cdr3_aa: CAWSVGTGGLNEQFF
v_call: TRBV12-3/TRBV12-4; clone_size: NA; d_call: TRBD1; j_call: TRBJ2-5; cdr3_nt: TGTGCCAGCAACCGACAGGGGGGCCAAGAGACCCAGTACTTC; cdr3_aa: CASNRQGGQETQYF
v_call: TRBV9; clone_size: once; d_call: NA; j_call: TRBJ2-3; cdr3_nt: TGTGCCAGCAACGCAGGAACAGATACGCAGTATTTT; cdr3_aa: CASNAGTDTQYF
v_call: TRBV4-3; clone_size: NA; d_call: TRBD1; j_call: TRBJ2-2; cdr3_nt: TGCGCCAGCAGTCAACAACGATGGACAGGGATAGGGAACACCGGGGAGCTGTTTTTT; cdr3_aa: CASSQQRWTGIGNTGELFF
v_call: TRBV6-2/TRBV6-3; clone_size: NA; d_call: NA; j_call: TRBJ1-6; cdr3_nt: TGTGCCAGCAGTTACCCAGTTGGGCGCTCACCCCTCCACTTT; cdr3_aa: CASSYPVGRSPLHF
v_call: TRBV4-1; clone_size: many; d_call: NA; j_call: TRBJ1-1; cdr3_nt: TGCGCCAGCACCAAGTTATCCGCGACGAACACTGAAGCTTTCTTT; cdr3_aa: CASTKLSATNTEAFF
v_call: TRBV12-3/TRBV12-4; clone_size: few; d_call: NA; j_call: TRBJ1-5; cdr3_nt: TGTGCCAAACTAGTCCAGGATCAGCCCCAGCATTTT; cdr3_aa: CAKLVQDQPQHF
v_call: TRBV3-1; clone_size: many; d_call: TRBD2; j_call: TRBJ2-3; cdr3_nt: TGTGCCAGCAGCCATTACCTAGCGGGAGGGACAGATACGCAGTATTTT; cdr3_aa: CASSHYLAGGTDTQYF
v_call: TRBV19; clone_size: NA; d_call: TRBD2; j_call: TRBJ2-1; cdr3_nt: TGTGCCAGTAGTATAGGTCTAGCGGACTACAATGAGCAGCTCTTC; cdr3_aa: CASSIGLADYNEQLF
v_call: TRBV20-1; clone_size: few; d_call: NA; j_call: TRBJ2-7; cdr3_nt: TGCAGTGCCCGTGGGTCTACTCCCTCCTACGAGCAGTACTTC; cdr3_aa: CSARGSTPSYEQYF
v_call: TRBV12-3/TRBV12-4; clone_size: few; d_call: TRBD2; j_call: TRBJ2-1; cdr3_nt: TGTGCCAGCAGTTTACCCCTAGCGGGAGGGAACAATGAGCAGTTCTTC; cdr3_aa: CASSLPLAGGNNEQFF
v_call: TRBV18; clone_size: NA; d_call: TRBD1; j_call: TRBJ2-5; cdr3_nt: TGTGCCAGCTCACCACAGGACAGGGGGCCAGAGACCCAGTACTTC; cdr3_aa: CASSPQDRGPETQYF
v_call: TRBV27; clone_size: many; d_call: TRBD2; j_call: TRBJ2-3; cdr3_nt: TGTGCCAGCAGTCCCCTAGCGGGCAGAGATACGCAGTATTTT; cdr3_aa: CASSPLAGRDTQYF
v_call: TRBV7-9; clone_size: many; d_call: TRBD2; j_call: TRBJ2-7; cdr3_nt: TGTGCCAGCAGCTCCACTGTGGCTAGCGGAAAAAACGAGCAGTACTTC; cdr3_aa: CASSSTVASGKNEQYF
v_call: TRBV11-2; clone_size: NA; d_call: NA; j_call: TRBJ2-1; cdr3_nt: TGTGCCAGCAGCGAACTAGTCCCTACTTACAATGAGCAGTTCTTC; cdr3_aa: CASSELVPTYNEQFF
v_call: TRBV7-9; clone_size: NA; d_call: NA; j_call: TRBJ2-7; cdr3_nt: TGTGCCAGCAGCACAGTCGGGTTAGAGCAGTACTTC; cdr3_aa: CASSTVGLEQYF
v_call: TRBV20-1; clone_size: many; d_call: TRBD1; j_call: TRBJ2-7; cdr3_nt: TGCAGTGCTAGGCTCAGGGGGCTGGGCATGTCCTACGAGCAGTACTTC; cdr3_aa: CSARLRGLGMSYEQYF
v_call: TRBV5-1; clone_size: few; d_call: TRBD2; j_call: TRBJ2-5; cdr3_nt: TGCGCCAGCAGCGGTAGCGGGGGGGCGGAAGAGACCCAGTACTTC; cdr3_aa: CASSGSGGAEETQYF
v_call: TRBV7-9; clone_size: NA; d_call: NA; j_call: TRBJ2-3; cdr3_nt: TGTGCCAGCAGCCCGGGGCCAGATACGCAGTATTTT; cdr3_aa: CASSPGPDTQYF
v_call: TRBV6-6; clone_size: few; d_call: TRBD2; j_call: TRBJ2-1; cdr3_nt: TGTGCCAGCAGTTTTCTAGCGGGAAACTCCTACAATGAGCAGTTCTTC; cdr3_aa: CASSFLAGNSYNEQFF
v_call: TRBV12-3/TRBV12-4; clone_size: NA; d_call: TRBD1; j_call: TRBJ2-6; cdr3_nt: TGTGCCAGCAGTCTCGCCAGGACAGGGACATCTGGGGCCAACGTCCTGACTTTC; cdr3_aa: CASSLARTGTSGANVLTF
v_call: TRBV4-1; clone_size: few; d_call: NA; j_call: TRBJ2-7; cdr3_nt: TGCGCCAGCAGCGAACAGTTCTCCTACGAGCAGTACTTC; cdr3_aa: CASSEQFSYEQYF
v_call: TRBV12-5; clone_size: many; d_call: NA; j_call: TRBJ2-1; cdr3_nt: TGTGCTAGTGGTTCTGTGGGGGGCTTGGTTAATGAGCAGTTCTTC; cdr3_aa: CASGSVGGLVNEQFF
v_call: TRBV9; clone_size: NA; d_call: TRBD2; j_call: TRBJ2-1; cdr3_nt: TGTGCCAGCAGCCTCCCGACTAGCGGGGTCTCCTATGAGCAGTTCTTC; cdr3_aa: CASSLPTSGVSYEQFF